One TCR beta chain is described in this entry. This entry is derived from a study of blood T cell repertoires in COVID-19. Assay: immunoSEQ multiplex PCR; the TCRdb copy retains only in-frame clones and omits some. This sample has around 390,000 clones, with 80% to 90% found just once. The V gene lost 1 base and the J gene lost 11 bases, with 15 bases spanning the gap. CDR1 and CDR2 (germline): SGHTA, FQGNSA. The CDR3 spans 14 residues. The sequence was collected from a woman aged 50 to 60 who had recovered from COVID-19. This chain links TRBV7-2 with TRBJ1-3; D possibly corresponds to TRBD1 (6 bases). Sequencing was carried out using PBMCs or T cells enriched from blood (not recorded which). This CDR3 reads CASSLGQAGNAIYF. The CDR3 DNA follows: TGTGCCAGCAGCTTAGGACAGGCCGGGAACGCCATATATTTT.